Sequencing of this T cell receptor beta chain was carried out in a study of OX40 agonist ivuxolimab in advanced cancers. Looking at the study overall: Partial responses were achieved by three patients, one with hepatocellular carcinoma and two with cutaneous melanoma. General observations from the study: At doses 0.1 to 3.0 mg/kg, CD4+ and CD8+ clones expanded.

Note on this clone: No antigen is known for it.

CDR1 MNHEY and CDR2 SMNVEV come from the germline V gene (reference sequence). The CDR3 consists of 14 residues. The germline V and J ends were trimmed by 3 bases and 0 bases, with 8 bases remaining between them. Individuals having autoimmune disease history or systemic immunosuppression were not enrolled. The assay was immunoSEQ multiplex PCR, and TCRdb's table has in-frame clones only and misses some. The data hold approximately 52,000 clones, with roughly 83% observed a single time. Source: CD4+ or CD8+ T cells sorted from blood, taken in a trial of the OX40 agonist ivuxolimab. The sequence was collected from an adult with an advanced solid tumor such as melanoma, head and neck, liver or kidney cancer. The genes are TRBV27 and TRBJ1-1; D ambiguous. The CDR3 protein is CASSLGSMNTEAFF. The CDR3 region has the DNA TGTGCCAGCAGTTTGGGGAGCATGAACACTGAAGCTTTCTTT.